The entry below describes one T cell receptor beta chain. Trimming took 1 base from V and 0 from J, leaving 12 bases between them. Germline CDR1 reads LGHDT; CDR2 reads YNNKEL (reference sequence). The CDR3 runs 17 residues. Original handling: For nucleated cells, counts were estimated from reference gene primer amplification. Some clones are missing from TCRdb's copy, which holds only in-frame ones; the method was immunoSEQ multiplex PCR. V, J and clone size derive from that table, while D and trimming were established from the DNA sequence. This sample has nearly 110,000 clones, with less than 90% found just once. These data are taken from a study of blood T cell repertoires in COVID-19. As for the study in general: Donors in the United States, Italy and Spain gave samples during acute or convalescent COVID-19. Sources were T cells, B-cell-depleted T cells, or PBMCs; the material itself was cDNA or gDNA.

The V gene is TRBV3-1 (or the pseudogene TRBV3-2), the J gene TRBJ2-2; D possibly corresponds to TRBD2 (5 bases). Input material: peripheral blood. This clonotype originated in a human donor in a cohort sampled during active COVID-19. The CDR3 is CASSQVGKAANTGELFF. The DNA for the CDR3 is TGTGCCAGCAGCCAAGTGGGGAAAGCGGCGAACACCGGGGAGCTGTTTTTT.